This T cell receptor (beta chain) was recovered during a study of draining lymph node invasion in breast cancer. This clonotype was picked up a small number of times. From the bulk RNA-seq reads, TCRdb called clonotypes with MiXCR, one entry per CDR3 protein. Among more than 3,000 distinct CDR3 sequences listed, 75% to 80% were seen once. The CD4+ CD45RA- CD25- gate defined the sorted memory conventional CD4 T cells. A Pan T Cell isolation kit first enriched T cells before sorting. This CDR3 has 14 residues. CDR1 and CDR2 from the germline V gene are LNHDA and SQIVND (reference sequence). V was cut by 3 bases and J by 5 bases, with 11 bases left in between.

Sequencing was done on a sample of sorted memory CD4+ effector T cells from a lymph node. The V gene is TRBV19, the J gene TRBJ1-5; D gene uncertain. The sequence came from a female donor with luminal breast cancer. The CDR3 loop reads CASSITDPYQPQHF. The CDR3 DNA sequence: TGTGCCAGTAGTATTACAGACCCGTATCAGCCCCAGCATTTT.